What follows is one T cell receptor beta chain and its context. Its antigen is not known. The sample comes from a study of shared clonotypes between healthy human individuals. The ends lost 2 bases at V and 9 bases at J; junction bases unmatched: 11. Germline V gene lookup returns CDR1 SGHDT and CDR2 YYEEEE. The CDR3 runs 15 residues. Study-level findings and limits: Sharing across four donors was highest in naive CD4 (about 5%) and lowest in memory CD8 (around 0.4%).

The authors' processing: Without quality scores, immunoSEQ junctional reads could not be filtered like full-length reads. TCRdb's copy holds only in-frame clones and misses some; the assay was immunoSEQ multiplex PCR. V, J and clone size are those of that table, while D and trimming were read from the DNA. The repertoire holds roughly 2 million clones, with 90% to 95% as singletons. This chain uses TRBV5-6 with TRBJ1-5; TRBD1 matches 7 bases. Sequencing input: naive CD4+ T cells sorted from blood. Sample subset: CD45RA+ positively selected. This clonotype was sampled from a young man in good health. CDR3 region: CASSLTGADPRPQHF. For the CDR3, the DNA is TGTGCCAGCAGCTTAACAGGGGCGGACCCTCGGCCCCAGCATTTT.